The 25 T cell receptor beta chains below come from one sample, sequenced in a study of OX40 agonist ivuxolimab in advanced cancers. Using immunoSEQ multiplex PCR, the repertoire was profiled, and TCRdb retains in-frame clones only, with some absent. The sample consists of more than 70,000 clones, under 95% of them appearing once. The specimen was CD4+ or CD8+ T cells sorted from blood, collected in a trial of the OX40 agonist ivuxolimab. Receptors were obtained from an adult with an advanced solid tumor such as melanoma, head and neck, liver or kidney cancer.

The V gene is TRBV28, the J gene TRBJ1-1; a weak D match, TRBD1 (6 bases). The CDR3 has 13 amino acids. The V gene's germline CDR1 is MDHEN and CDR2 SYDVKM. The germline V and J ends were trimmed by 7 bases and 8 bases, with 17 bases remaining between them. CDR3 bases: TGTGCCAGCACGAGGACAGATCTAATAGAAGCTTTCTTT. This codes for CASTRTDLIEAFF. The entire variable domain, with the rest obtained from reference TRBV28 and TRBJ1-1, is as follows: DVKVTQSSRYLVKRTGEKVFLECVQDMDHENMFWYRQDPGLGLRLIYFSYDVKMKEKGDIPEGYSVSREKKERFSLILESASTNQTSMYLCASTRTDLIEAFFGQGTRLTVV.

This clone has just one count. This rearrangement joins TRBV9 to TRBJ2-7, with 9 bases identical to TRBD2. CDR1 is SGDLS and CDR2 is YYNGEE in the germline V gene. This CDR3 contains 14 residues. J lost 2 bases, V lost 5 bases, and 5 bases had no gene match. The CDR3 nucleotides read TGTGCCAGCAGTAGACTAGCGGAAACCTACGAGCAGTACTTC. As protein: CASSRLAETYEQYF.

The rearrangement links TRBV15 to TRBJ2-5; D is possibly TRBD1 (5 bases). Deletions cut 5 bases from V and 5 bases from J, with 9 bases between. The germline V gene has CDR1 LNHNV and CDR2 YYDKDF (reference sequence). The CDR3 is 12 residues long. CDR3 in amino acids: CATSAQGETQYF. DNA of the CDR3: TGTGCCACCAGCGCCCAGGGCGAGACCCAGTACTTC.

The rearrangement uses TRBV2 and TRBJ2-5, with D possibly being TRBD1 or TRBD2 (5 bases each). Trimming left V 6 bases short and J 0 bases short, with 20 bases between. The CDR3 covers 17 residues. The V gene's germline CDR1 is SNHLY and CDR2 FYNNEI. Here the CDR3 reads CASSSGIGRGNQETQYF. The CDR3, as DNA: TGTGCCAGCAGCTCGGGCATAGGTCGGGGCAACCAAGAGACCCAGTACTTC.

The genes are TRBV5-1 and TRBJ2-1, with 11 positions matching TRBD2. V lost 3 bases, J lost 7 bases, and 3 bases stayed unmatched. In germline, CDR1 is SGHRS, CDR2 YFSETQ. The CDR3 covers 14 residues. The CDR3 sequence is CASSSGLAGNEQFF. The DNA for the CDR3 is TGCGCCAGCAGCTCAGGACTAGCGGGTAATGAGCAGTTCTTC.

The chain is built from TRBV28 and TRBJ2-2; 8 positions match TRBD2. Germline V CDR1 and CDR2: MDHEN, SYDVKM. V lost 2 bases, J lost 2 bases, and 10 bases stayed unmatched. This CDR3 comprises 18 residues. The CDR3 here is CASSLPPLAGSNTGELFF. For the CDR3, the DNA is TGTGCCAGCAGTTTACCCCCCCTAGCGGGCTCTAACACCGGGGAGCTGTTTTTT.

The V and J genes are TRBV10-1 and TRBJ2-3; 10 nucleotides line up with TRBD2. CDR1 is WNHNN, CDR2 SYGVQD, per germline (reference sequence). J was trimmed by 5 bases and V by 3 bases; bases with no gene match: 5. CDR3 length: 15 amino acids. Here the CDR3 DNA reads TGCGCCAGCAGTGAAGCGGGAGGGCCTGAAGATACGCAGTATTTT. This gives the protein CASSEAGGPEDTQYF.

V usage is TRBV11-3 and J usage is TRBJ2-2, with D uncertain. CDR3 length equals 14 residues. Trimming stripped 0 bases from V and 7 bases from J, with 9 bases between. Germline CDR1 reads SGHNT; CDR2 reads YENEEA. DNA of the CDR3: TGTGCCAGCAGCTTAGACAGATTCAACGGGGAGCTGTTTTTT. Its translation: CASSLDRFNGELFF.

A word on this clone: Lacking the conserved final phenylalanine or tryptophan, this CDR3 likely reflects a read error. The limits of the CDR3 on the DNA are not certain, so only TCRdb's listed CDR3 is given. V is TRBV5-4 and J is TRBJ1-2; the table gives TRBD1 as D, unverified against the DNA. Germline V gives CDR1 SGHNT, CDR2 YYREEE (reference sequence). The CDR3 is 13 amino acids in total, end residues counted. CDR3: CASSLAGGRGRSV.

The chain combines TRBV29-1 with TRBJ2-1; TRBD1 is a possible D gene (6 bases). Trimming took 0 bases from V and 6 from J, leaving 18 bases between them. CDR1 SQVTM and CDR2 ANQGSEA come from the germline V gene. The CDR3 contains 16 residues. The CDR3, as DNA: TGCAGCGTTGAAGAGCTACAGGGTGGATCGGTCAATGAGCAGTTCTTC. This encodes CSVEELQGGSVNEQFF.

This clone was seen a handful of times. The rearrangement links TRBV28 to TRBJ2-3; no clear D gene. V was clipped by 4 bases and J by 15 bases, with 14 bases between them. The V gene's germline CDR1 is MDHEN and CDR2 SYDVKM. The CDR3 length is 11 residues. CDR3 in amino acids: CASSSNLMVYF. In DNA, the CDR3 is TGTGCCAGCAGTTCTAACCTTATGGTTTATTTT.

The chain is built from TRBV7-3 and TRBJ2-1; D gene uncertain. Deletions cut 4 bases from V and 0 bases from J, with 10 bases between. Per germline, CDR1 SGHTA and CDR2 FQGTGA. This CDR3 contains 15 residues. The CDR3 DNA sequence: TGTGCCAGCAGCTCAACCGTTAGCTCCTACAATGAGCAGTTCTTC. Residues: CASSSTVSSYNEQFF.

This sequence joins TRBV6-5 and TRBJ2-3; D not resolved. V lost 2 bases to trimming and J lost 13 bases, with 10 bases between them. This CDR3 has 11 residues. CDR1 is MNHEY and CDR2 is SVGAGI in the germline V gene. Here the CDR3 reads CASSYLGHKYF. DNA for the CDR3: TGTGCCAGCAGTTACCTGGGTCACAAGTATTTT.

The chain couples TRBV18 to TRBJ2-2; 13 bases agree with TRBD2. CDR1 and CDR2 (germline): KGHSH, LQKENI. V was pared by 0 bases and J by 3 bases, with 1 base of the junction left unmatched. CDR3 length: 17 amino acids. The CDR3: CASSPPGLAGDTGELFF. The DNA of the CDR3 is TGTGCCAGCTCACCACCCGGACTAGCGGGAGACACCGGGGAGCTGTTTTTT.

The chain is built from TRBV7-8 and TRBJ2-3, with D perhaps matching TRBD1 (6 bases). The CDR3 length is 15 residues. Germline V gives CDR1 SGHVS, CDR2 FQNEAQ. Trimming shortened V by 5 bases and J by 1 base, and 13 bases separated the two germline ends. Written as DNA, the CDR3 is TGTGCCAGCAGCAAAGAACAGGGTCGCACAGATACGCAGTATTTT. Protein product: CASSKEQGRTDTQYF.

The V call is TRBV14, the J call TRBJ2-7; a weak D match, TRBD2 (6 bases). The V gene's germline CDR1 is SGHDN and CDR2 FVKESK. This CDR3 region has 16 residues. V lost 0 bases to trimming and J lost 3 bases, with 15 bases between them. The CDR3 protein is CASSQEGGVEVYEQYF. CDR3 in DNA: TGTGCCAGCAGCCAAGAAGGAGGGGTTGAGGTCTACGAGCAGTACTTC. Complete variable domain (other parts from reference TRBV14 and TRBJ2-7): EAGVTQFPSHSVIEKGQTVTLRCDPISGHDNLYWYRRVMGKEIKFLLHFVKESKQDESGMPNNRFLAERTGGTYSTLKVQPAELEDSGVYFCASSQEGGVEVYEQYFGPGTRLTVT.

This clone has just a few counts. The CDR3 DNA follows: TGCGCCAGCAGTGACAGCCTAATCTCTGGAAACACCATATATTTT. Its translation is CASSDSLISGNTIYF. The chain carries TRBV10-1 and TRBJ1-3, with unresolved D. The CDR3 is made up of 15 amino acids. Trimming took off 3 bases at V and 0 bases at J, with 9 bases between the two ends. Germline CDR1 is WNHNN and CDR2 is SYGVQD (reference sequence).

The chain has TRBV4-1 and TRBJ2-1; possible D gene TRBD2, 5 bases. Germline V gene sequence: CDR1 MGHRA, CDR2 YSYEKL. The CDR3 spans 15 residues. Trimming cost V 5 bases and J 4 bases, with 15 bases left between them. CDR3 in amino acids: CASSNSGGGYNEQFF. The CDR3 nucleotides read TGCGCCAGCAGCAACAGCGGAGGCGGGTACAATGAGCAGTTCTTC.

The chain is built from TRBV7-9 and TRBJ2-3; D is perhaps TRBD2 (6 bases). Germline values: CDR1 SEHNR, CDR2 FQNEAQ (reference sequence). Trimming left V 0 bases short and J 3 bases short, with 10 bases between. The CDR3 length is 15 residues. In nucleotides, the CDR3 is TGTGCCAGCAGCTTAGCGTTAAGCGGGACAGATACGCAGTATTTT. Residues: CASSLALSGTDTQYF. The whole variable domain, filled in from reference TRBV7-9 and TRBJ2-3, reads DTGVSQNPRHKITKRGQNVTFRCDPISEHNRLYWYRQTLGQGPEFLTYFQNEAQLEKSRLLSDRFSAERPKGSFSTLEIQRTEQGDSAMYLCASSLALSGTDTQYFGPGTRLTVL.

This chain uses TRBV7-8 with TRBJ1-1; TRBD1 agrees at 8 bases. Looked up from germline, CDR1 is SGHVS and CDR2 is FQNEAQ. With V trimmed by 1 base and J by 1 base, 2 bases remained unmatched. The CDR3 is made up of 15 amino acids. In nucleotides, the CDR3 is TGTGCCAGCAGCTTAGTAGGGACAGGGAACACTGAAGCTTTCTTT. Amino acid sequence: CASSLVGTGNTEAFF.

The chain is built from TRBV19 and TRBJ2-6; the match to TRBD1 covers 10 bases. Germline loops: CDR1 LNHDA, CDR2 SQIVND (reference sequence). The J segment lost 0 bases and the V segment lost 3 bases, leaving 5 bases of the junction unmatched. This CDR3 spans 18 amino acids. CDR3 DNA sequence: TGTGCCAGTAGTATCTCCGGGACAGGGGTCTCTGGGGCCAACGTCCTGACTTTC. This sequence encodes CASSISGTGVSGANVLTF. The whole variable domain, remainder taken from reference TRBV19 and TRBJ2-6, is DGGITQSPKYLFRKEGQNVTLSCEQNLNHDAMYWYRQDPGQGLRLIYYSQIVNDFQKGDIAEGYSVSREKKESFPLTVTSAQKNPTAFYLCASSISGTGVSGANVLTFGAGSRLTVL.

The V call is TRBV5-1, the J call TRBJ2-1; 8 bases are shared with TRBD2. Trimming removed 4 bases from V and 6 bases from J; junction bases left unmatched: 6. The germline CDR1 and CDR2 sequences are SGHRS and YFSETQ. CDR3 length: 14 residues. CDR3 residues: CASSPGRAFNEQFF. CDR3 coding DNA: TGCGCCAGCAGCCCCGGGAGGGCTTTCAATGAGCAGTTCTTC.

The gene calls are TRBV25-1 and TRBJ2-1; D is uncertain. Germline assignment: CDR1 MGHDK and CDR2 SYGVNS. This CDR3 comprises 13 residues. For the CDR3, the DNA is TGTGGAGGTCGGAAAGAGAACTACAATGAGCAGTTCTTC. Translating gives CGGRKENYNEQFF.

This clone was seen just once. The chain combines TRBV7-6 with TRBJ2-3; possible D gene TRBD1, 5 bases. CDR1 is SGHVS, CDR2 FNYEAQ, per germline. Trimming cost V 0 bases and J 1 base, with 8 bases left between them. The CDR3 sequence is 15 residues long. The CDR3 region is CASSLASTGTDTQYF. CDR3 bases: TGTGCCAGCAGCTTAGCGTCGACAGGCACAGATACGCAGTATTTT.

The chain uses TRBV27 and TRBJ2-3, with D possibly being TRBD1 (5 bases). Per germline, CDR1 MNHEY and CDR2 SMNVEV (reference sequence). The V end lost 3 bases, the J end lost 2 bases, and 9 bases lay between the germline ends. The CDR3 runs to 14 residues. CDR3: CASSFQGITDTQYF. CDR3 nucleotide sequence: TGTGCCAGCAGTTTCCAGGGTATCACAGATACGCAGTATTTT.